The 25 T cell receptor beta chains below come from one sample, sequenced in a study of CD8+ T cells in alopecia areata. Sequencing relied on a cDNA template that was reverse transcribed from extracted RNA. The assay was immunoSEQ multiplex PCR, and TCRdb's table has in-frame clones only and misses some. The data contain 150,000 to 200,000 clones, under 80% of them singletons. Treatment indicated: oral pan-JAK inhibitor, 5-10 mg twice daily. The sample here was CD4+ T cells sorted from blood, taken around week 50, from a patient treated with tofacitinib. Every receptor here comes from a human donor with alopecia areata.

J is TRBJ1-1 and V is TRBV20-1; D not resolved. V was trimmed by 1 base and J by 3 bases, leaving 3 bases between them. Germline CDR1 and CDR2: DFQATT and SNEGSKA (reference sequence). CDR3 length equals 11 residues. The CDR3 protein is CSARADTEAFF. The CDR3 DNA is TGCAGTGCTAGAGCTGACACTGAAGCTTTCTTT.

A remark on this clone: An end of the junction does not agree with germline; a read error may underlie this. V gene TRBV11-3 combines with J gene TRBJ2-4; no clear D. Per the germline V gene, CDR1 is SGHNT and CDR2 is YENEEA. CDR3 size: 10 residues. In DNA form, the CDR3 reads TGTGCCAGCAGCTGGGTCGATCGGGACTTC. Protein sequence: CASSWVDRDF.

This sequence joins TRBV11-2 and TRBJ1-1; D gene uncertain. CDR3 length equals 13 residues. The V end was cut by 2 bases, the J end by 5 bases, with 9 bases between. Germline V gives CDR1 SGHAT, CDR2 FQNNGV. CDR3 protein: CASSLTYGTEAFF. In nucleotides, the CDR3 is TGTGCCAGCAGCTTAACTTACGGTACTGAAGCTTTCTTT.

The V and J genes are TRBV5-1 and TRBJ2-1, with TRBD2 identical over 11 bases. Germline trimming cut 7 bases from V and 9 bases from J; bases unmatched to any gene: 6. The CDR3 is 13 amino acids. CDR1 is SGHRS, CDR2 YFSETQ, per germline. The CDR3 DNA follows: TGCGCCAGCGGTAGCGGGGGGGCTCCTGAGCAGTTCTTC. Translation: CASGSGGAPEQFF.

This clone has a single count. The chain uses TRBV9 and TRBJ1-5; D uncertain. Germline CDR1 and CDR2: SGDLS and YYNGEE. The CDR3 extends over 13 amino acids. V was shortened by 0 bases and J by 9 bases, with 10 bases between the two germline ends. The CDR3 DNA follows: TGTGCCAGCAGCGTAGAACCGCAGCGGCCCCAGCATTTT. Translating gives CASSVEPQRPQHF.

This clone was recorded a few times. V is TRBV5-1 and J is TRBJ2-7, with D hard to call. V was clipped by 0 bases and J by 0 bases, with 10 bases between them. Germline CDR1 SGHRS, CDR2 YFSETQ. There are 15 residues in the CDR3. CDR3 sequence: CASSLDEAISYEQYF. CDR3 sequence (DNA): TGCGCCAGCAGCTTGGACGAGGCCATCTCCTACGAGCAGTACTTC.

The rearrangement links TRBV6-6 to TRBJ1-1; 7 nucleotides agree with TRBD1. The CDR3 totals 13 residues. V was clipped by 6 bases and J by 5 bases; unmatched bases: 6. Germline assignment: CDR1 MNHNY and CDR2 SVGAGI (reference sequence). CDR3 amino acids: CASSLTGDTEAFF. CDR3 sequence (DNA): TGTGCCAGCAGCCTTACAGGGGATACTGAAGCTTTCTTT.

In the case of this clone: The same CDR3 can be traced to other DNA sequences in this sample. The gene calls are TRBV20-1 and TRBJ2-3; D may be TRBD1 (5 bases). Germline V gene lookup returns CDR1 DFQATT and CDR2 SNEGSKA (reference sequence). V was shortened by 1 base and J by 6 bases, with 5 bases between the two germline ends. The CDR3 length is 11 residues. This CDR3 is CSARAGDTQYF. The CDR3 nucleotides read TGCAGTGCTAGAGCAGGGGATACGCAGTATTTT.

The gene calls are TRBV30 and TRBJ1-6; 7 bases line up with TRBD1. This CDR3 has 15 residues. Trimming removed 0 bases from V and 3 bases from J; junction bases left unmatched: 2. Germline CDR1 reads GTSNPN; CDR2 reads SVGIG (reference sequence). The CDR3 DNA reads as TGTGCCTGGAGTGTACGACAGGGCTATAATTCACCCCTCCACTTT. It translates to CAWSVRQGYNSPLHF.

V and J are TRBV30 and TRBJ2-3; D not certain. Germline V gene data show CDR1 as GTSNPN and CDR2 as SVGIG (reference sequence). The V end was cut by 4 bases, the J end by 2 bases, with 13 bases between. This CDR3 comprises 14 residues. CDR3 DNA sequence: TGTGCCTGGACAGAGCCCTCCTCCACAGATACGCAGTATTTT. It translates to CAWTEPSSTDTQYF.

The chain has TRBV25-1 and TRBJ2-5; D is unresolved. Per the germline V gene, CDR1 is MGHDK and CDR2 is SYGVNS. Trimming pared 7 bases from V and 5 bases from J, leaving 14 bases between. CDR3 size: 13 residues. In nucleotides, the CDR3 is TGTGCCAGCAAGGACGTAAATGCCGAGACCCAGTACTTC. It codes for CASKDVNAETQYF.

This clone was detected once. The chain combines TRBV4-3 with TRBJ2-7; D gene unclear. The CDR3 totals 14 residues. The ends were cut back, 4 bases at V and 7 bases at J, with 17 bases in the middle. In germline, CDR1 is LGHNA, CDR2 YSLEER. CDR3 residues: CASSPTAVGGEQYF. CDR3 coding DNA: TGCGCCAGCAGCCCGACGGCCGTCGGTGGAGAGCAGTACTTC.

The chain employs TRBV2 and TRBJ2-5; D is perhaps TRBD1 (6 bases). Between the trimmed V and J ends, which lost 6 bases and 7 bases, there was a span of 21 bases. The CDR3 covers 15 residues. Germline V gene sequence: CDR1 SNHLY, CDR2 FYNNEI. DNA for the CDR3: TGTGCCAGCAGGGGCTCAGGGGCAGGAGATGGGACCCAGTACTTC. Residues: CASRGSGAGDGTQYF. The entire variable domain, with the rest obtained from reference TRBV2 and TRBJ2-5, is as follows: EPEVTQTPSHQVTQMGQEVILRCVPISNHLYFYWYRQILGQKVEFLVSFYNNEISEKSEIFDDQFSVERPDGSNFTLKIRSTKLEDSAMYFCASRGSGAGDGTQYFGPGTRLLVL.

The chain has TRBV7-9 and TRBJ1-2; D is undetermined. The germline V gene has CDR1 SEHNR and CDR2 FQNEAQ (reference sequence). This CDR3 is 14 amino acids long. Trimming stripped 1 base from V and 2 bases from J, with 8 bases between. CDR3 loop: CASSLEQYNYGYTF. DNA of the CDR3: TGTGCCAGCAGCTTAGAACAGTACAACTATGGCTACACCTTC.

This clone has just one count. The rearrangement joins TRBV11-2 to TRBJ2-7; perhaps TRBD1 as D (5 bases). Trimming stripped 5 bases from V and 1 base from J, with 18 bases between. CDR1 SGHAT and CDR2 FQNNGV come from the germline V gene. The CDR3 spans 16 residues. CDR3 amino acids: CASSPLQGRSSYEQYF. CDR3 DNA sequence: TGTGCCAGCAGCCCCCTGCAGGGTAGGAGTTCCTACGAGCAGTACTTC. Combining the CDR3 with reference TRBV11-2 and TRBJ2-7 gives the whole variable domain EAGVAQSPRYKIIEKRQSVAFWCNPISGHATLYWYQQILGQGPKLLIQFQNNGVVDDSQLPKDRFSAERLKGVDSTLKIQPAKLEDSAVYLCASSPLQGRSSYEQYFGPGTRLTVT.

The CDR3 region has the DNA TGCGCCAGCAGCTTTACAGGGAGGTCGAAAATGAACACTGAAGCTTTCTTT. Its protein is CASSFTGRSKMNTEAFF. V and J are TRBV5-1 and TRBJ1-1; D is possibly TRBD1 (6 bases). The germline V gene has CDR1 SGHRS and CDR2 YFSETQ. The V and J ends lost 2 bases and 0 bases respectively, with 17 bases between them. This CDR3 region has 17 residues.

This clone was recorded a few times. This chain connects TRBV10-3 to TRBJ2-3, with 12 nucleotides matching TRBD2. The CDR3 totals 15 residues. J lost 0 bases, V lost 9 bases, and 4 bases had no gene match. Germline V gives CDR1 ENHRY, CDR2 SYGVKD. The CDR3 protein is CAITTSGGSTDTQYF. For the CDR3, the DNA is TGTGCCATTACGACTAGCGGGGGTAGCACAGATACGCAGTATTTT.

The chain links TRBV30 to TRBJ1-4, with D perhaps matching TRBD1 (5 bases). The CDR3 is 13 residues long. V lost 3 bases and J lost 8, with 13 bases in between. Germline V gene data show CDR1 as GTSNPN and CDR2 as SVGIG (reference sequence). In DNA, the CDR3 is TGTGCCTGGAGGGGACCTAGTGGAGAAAAACTGTTTTTT. Translating gives CAWRGPSGEKLFF.

This clone appeared a few times. Other DNA sequences of this sample code for an identical CDR3. The chain combines TRBV29-1 with TRBJ1-5; D remains unclear. CDR3 size: 13 residues. Per the germline V gene, CDR1 is SQVTM and CDR2 is ANQGSEA. V lost 4 bases to trimming and J lost 0 bases, with 7 bases between them. CDR3 sequence (DNA): TGCAGCGTTGCGGAGAATAGCAATCAGCCCCAGCATTTT. As protein: CSVAENSNQPQHF.

The chain joins TRBV4-3 to TRBJ2-5, with unresolved D. CDR3 length: 13 amino acids. V was clipped by 1 base and J by 2 bases, with 5 bases between them. Germline V lookup: CDR1 LGHNA, CDR2 YSLEER. CDR3 DNA: TGCGCCAGCAGCCAAGCAGAGCAAGAGACCCAGTACTTC. It encodes CASSQAEQETQYF.

This clone was detected only a few times. The chain uses TRBV4-3 and TRBJ2-3; D not certain. The germline CDR1 and CDR2 sequences are LGHNA and YSLEER. CDR3 length: 14 amino acids. V was clipped by 4 bases and J by 2 bases, with 10 bases between them. CDR3 DNA sequence: TGCGCCAGCAGCCGCTGGTATTCCACAGATACGCAGTATTTT. It specifies CASSRWYSTDTQYF.

This clone was seen repeatedly, ten times or more. The CDR3 spells CSVVLEGRAGELFF. The DNA for the CDR3 is TGCAGCGTTGTATTGGAGGGGCGGGCCGGGGAGCTGTTTTTT. The rearrangement links TRBV29-1 to TRBJ2-2, with D possibly being TRBD2 (6 bases). Germline CDR1 and CDR2: SQVTM and ANQGSEA. The length of the CDR3 is 14 residues. V was clipped by 4 bases and J by 6 bases, with 15 bases between them.

There are a few counts of this clone. The chain uses TRBV5-5 and TRBJ1-5; TRBD1 matches at 7 bases. This CDR3 has 13 amino acids. Per germline, CDR1 SGHKS and CDR2 YYEKEE (reference sequence). V lost 3 bases, J lost 6 bases, and 3 bases stayed unmatched. DNA for the CDR3: TGTGCCAGCAGCTCGACAGGGAGTCAGCCCCAGCATTTT. This encodes CASSSTGSQPQHF. The full variable domain, its missing parts supplied by reference TRBV5-5 and TRBJ1-5, is DAGVTQSPTHLIKTRGQQVTLRCSPISGHKSVSWYQQVLGQGPQFIFQYYEKEERGRGNFPDRFSARQFPNYSSELNVNALLLGDSALYLCASSSTGSQPQHFGDGTRLSIL.

This chain joins TRBV5-6 and TRBJ2-7; 9 bases line up with TRBD2. The length of the CDR3 is 17 residues. The ends lost 4 bases at V and 3 bases at J; junction bases unmatched: 14. CDR1 is SGHDT and CDR2 is YYEEEE in the germline V gene. CDR3 amino acids: CASSPRRASGEVYEQYF. In DNA, the CDR3 is TGTGCCAGCAGCCCCCGGCGGGCTAGCGGGGAGGTCTACGAGCAGTACTTC.

CDR3: CASSTYGDYNEQFF. The CDR3, as DNA: TGTGCCAGCAGCACCTACGGGGACTACAATGAGCAGTTCTTC. V gene TRBV7-9 combines with J gene TRBJ2-1; maybe TRBD2 (5 bases). The germline V and J ends were trimmed by 5 bases and 3 bases, with 11 bases remaining between them. In germline, CDR1 is SEHNR, CDR2 FQNEAQ (reference sequence). The CDR3 sequence is 14 residues long.